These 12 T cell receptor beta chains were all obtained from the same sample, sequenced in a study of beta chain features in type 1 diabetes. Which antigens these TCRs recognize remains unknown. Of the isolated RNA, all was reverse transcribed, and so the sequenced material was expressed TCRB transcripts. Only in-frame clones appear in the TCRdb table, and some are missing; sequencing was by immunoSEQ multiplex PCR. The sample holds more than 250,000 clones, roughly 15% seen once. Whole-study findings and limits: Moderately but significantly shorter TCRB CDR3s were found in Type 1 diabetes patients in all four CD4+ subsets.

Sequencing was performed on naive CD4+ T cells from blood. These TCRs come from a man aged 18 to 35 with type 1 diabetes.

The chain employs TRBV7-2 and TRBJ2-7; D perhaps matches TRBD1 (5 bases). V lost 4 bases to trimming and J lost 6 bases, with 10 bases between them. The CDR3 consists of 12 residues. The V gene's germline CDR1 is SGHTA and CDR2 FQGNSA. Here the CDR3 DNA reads TGTGCCAGCAGCTCCAGGGCCTCCGAGCAGTACTTC. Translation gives CASSSRASEQYF. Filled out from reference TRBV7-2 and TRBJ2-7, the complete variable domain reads GAGVSQSPSNKVTEKGKDVELRCDPISGHTALYWYRQSLGQGLEFLIYFQGNSAPDKSGLPSDRFSAERTGGSVSTLTIQRTQQEDSAVYLCASSSRASEQYFGPGTRLTVT.

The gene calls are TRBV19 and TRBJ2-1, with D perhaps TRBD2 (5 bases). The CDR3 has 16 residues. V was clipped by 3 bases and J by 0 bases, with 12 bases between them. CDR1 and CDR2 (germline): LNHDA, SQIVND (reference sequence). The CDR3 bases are TGTGCCAGTAGTATGATGGGCGGGTACTCCTACAATGAGCAGTTCTTC. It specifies CASSMMGGYSYNEQFF.

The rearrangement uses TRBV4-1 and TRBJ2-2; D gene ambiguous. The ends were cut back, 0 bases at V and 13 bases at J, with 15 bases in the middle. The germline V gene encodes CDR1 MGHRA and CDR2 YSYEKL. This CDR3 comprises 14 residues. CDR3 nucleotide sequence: TGCGCCAGCAGCCAAGATGGTCGCGTAACCCGGCTGTTTTTT. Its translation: CASSQDGRVTRLFF.

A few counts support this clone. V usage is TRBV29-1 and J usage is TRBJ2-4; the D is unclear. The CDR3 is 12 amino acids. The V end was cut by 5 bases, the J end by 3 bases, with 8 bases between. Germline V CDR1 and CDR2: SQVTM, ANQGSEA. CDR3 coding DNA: TGCAGCGTTCACGGTGACAAAAACATTCAGTACTTC. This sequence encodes CSVHGDKNIQYF. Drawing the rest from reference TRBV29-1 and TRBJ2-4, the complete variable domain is SAVISQKPSRDICQRGTSLTIQCQVDSQVTMMFWYRQQPGQSLTLIATANQGSEATYESGFVIDKFPISRPNLTFSTLTVSNMSPEDSSIYLCSVHGDKNIQYFGAGTRLSVL.

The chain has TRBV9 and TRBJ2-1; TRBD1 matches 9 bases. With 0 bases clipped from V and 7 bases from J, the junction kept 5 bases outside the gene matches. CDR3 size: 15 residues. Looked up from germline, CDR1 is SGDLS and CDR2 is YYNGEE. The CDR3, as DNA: TGTGCCAGCAGCGTAGGAGGACAGGGGACGAATGAGCAGTTCTTC. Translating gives CASSVGGQGTNEQFF.

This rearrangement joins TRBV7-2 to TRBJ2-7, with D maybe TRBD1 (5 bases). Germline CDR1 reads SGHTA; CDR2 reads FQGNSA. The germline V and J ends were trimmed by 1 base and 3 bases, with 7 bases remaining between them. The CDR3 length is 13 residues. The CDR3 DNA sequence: TGTGCCAGCAGCTTAGGAGACAGCTACGAGCAGTACTTC. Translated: CASSLGDSYEQYF.

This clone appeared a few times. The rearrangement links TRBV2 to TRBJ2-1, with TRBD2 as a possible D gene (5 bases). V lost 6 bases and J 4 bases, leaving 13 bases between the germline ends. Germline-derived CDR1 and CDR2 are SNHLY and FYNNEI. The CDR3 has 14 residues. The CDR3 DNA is TGTGCCAGCAGCCTTAGCGAGAAGTACAATGAGCAGTTCTTC. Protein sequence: CASSLSEKYNEQFF.

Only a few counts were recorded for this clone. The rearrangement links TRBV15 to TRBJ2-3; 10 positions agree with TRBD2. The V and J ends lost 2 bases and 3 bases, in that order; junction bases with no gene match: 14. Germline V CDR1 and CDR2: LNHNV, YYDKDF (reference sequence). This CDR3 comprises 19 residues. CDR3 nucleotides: TGTGCCACCAGCAGACGAATAGCGGGAGGATCTGAGTTGACAGATACGCAGTATTTT. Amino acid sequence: CATSRRIAGGSELTDTQYF.

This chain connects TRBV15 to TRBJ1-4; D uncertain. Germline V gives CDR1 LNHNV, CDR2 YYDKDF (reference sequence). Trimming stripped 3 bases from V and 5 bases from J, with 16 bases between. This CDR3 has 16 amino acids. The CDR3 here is CATSRHPGAYNEKLFF. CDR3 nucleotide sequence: TGTGCCACCAGCAGGCATCCGGGAGCTTACAATGAAAAACTGTTTTTT.

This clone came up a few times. CDR3 nucleotide sequence: TGCGGGGCCTTGGGTCACAATGAGCAGTTCTTC. Its protein product is CGALGHNEQFF. The gene calls are TRBV20-1 and TRBJ2-1; D might be TRBD1 (5 bases). CDR3 size: 11 residues. CDR1 and CDR2 from the germline V gene are DFQATT and SNEGSKA (reference sequence).

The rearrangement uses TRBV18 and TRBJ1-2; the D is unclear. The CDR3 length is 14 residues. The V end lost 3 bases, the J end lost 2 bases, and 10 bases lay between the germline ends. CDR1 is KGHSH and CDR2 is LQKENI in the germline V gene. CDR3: CASSPGVENYGYTF. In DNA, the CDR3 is TGTGCCAGCTCACCCGGGGTAGAAAACTATGGCTACACCTTC.

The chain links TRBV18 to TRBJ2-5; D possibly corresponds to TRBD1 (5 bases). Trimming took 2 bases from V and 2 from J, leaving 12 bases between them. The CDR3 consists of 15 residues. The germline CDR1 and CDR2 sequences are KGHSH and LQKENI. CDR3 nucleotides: TGTGCCAGCTCACCAGCGTTCGCAGGGCAAGAGACCCAGTACTTC. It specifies CASSPAFAGQETQYF.